A selection of T cell receptor beta chains follows, all from one sample in a study of T-cell memory formation after mild COVID-19. TCRdb processed the 5' RACE reads anew with MiXCR; each CDR3 protein has one entry. Of about 560,000 distinct CDR3 sequences detected, roughly 20% appear once; the ten largest clones hold approximately 8.4%. Specimen: PBMCs or a T cell subset sorted from them (not recorded which). The receptors come from an adult woman who had mild COVID-19 (a few samples of this study predate the infection). Cell type and time point are not known. CDR3s include the opening cysteine and the closing phenylalanine or tryptophan. The order of the fields is J gene, clone size, V gene, CDR3 protein. Size is omitted from some rows. Given values are once, few, many or a class for expanded clones.

j_gene: TRBJ2-3; abundance: .; v_gene: TRBV29-1; CDR3aa: CSVEDVISYSDTQYF
j_gene: TRBJ1-4; abundance: once; v_gene: TRBV12-3/TRBV12-4; CDR3aa: CASSFISEKLFF
j_gene: TRBJ2-2; abundance: .; v_gene: TRBV2; CDR3aa: CASSGTSGAPAELFF
j_gene: TRBJ1-2; abundance: .; v_gene: TRBV7-2; CDR3aa: CASSSGDRVGGYTF
j_gene: TRBJ2-3; abundance: few; v_gene: TRBV29-1; CDR3aa: CSVPGVNTDTQYF
j_gene: TRBJ1-1; abundance: .; v_gene: TRBV6-2/TRBV6-3; CDR3aa: CASSYSTGGWTEAFF
j_gene: TRBJ2-3; abundance: few; v_gene: TRBV20-1; CDR3aa: CSARGLVSTDTQYF
j_gene: TRBJ2-7; abundance: few; v_gene: TRBV5-1; CDR3aa: CASSQKGQGSHEQYF
j_gene: TRBJ1-2; abundance: .; v_gene: TRBV7-2; CDR3aa: CASSLREPLQGGYTF
j_gene: TRBJ1-1; abundance: .; v_gene: TRBV2; CDR3aa: CASIKDDTEAFF
j_gene: TRBJ1-1; abundance: few; v_gene: TRBV12-3/TRBV12-4; CDR3aa: CASSTGALNTEAFF
j_gene: TRBJ2-5; abundance: .; v_gene: TRBV5-1; CDR3aa: CASSLIGLAMETQYF
j_gene: TRBJ1-1; abundance: .; v_gene: TRBV5-1; CDR3aa: CASSLNSNTEAFF
j_gene: TRBJ1-1; abundance: medium-sized; v_gene: TRBV18; CDR3aa: CASSPSPALTEAFF
j_gene: TRBJ2-7; abundance: .; v_gene: TRBV29-1; CDR3aa: CSVETGSSATGEQYF
j_gene: TRBJ1-4; abundance: .; v_gene: TRBV5-5; CDR3aa: CASSLRGPNEKLFF
j_gene: TRBJ2-5; abundance: few; v_gene: TRBV5-1; CDR3aa: CASSSGGGAGETQYF
j_gene: TRBJ1-2; abundance: once; v_gene: TRBV7-2; CDR3aa: CASSFTGTGGSTANYGYTF
j_gene: TRBJ1-2; abundance: .; v_gene: TRBV3-1; CDR3aa: CASSQDLVNYGYTF
j_gene: TRBJ2-7; abundance: .; v_gene: TRBV20-1; CDR3aa: CSARDPGLHNSYEQYF
j_gene: TRBJ2-1; abundance: few; v_gene: TRBV30; CDR3aa: CAWTGTGTPTYNEQFF
j_gene: TRBJ2-1; abundance: few; v_gene: TRBV7-8; CDR3aa: CASSKDRGRDEQFF
j_gene: TRBJ2-1; abundance: few; v_gene: TRBV5-5; CDR3aa: CASRDRLFNEQFF
j_gene: TRBJ1-4; abundance: few; v_gene: TRBV4-3; CDR3aa: CASSQDQGIFNEKLFF
j_gene: TRBJ1-1; abundance: few; v_gene: TRBV6-5; CDR3aa: CASSYSGGGSTEAFF
j_gene: TRBJ1-1; abundance: .; v_gene: TRBV21-1; CDR3aa: CASSKASPGAVTEAFF
j_gene: TRBJ2-1; abundance: few; v_gene: TRBV7-2; CDR3aa: CASSLDVGAEQFF
j_gene: TRBJ2-3; abundance: few; v_gene: TRBV19; CDR3aa: CASTPTGTDTQYF
j_gene: TRBJ2-1; abundance: .; v_gene: TRBV10-3; CDR3aa: CATGSSGDRDEQFF
j_gene: TRBJ1-4; abundance: .; v_gene: TRBV4-1; CDR3aa: CASRTGTANEKLFF
j_gene: TRBJ2-2; abundance: .; v_gene: TRBV7-7; CDR3aa: CASSPDSFGELFF
j_gene: TRBJ2-7; abundance: .; v_gene: TRBV27; CDR3aa: CASIPSLAGGPGEQYF
j_gene: TRBJ1-1; abundance: few; v_gene: TRBV12-3/TRBV12-4; CDR3aa: CASTSSGGPGAEAFF
j_gene: TRBJ2-3; abundance: many; v_gene: TRBV6-6; CDR3aa: CASSYLAGGDTQYF
j_gene: TRBJ2-7; abundance: few; v_gene: TRBV15; CDR3aa: CATSRDLALNEQYF
j_gene: TRBJ2-3; abundance: .; v_gene: TRBV5-1; CDR3aa: CASSPRQGGPDTQYF
j_gene: TRBJ1-5; abundance: .; v_gene: TRBV7-2; CDR3aa: CASSPARGGQPQHF
j_gene: TRBJ2-1; abundance: few; v_gene: TRBV29-1; CDR3aa: CSVSRAPPPFF
j_gene: TRBJ2-1; abundance: few; v_gene: TRBV9; CDR3aa: CASSDRSAGGFDNEQFF
j_gene: TRBJ2-1; abundance: few; v_gene: TRBV6-5; CDR3aa: CASSRQGLGLVF
j_gene: TRBJ2-1; abundance: .; v_gene: TRBV2; CDR3aa: CASRRTSSGEQFF
j_gene: TRBJ2-4; abundance: few; v_gene: TRBV11-2; CDR3aa: CASSLGHSTGGTVFLAKNIQYF
j_gene: TRBJ2-7; abundance: .; v_gene: TRBV5-6; CDR3aa: CASSLGLAEKGDHYEQYF
j_gene: TRBJ2-3; abundance: .; v_gene: TRBV3-1; CDR3aa: CASSQGMADTQYF
j_gene: TRBJ2-7; abundance: few; v_gene: TRBV7-2; CDR3aa: CASSLHQGGYEQYF
j_gene: TRBJ2-1; abundance: many; v_gene: TRBV7-9; CDR3aa: CASSPGGYNEQFF
j_gene: TRBJ2-7; abundance: .; v_gene: TRBV12-3/TRBV12-4; CDR3aa: CASRHGGSSYEQYF
j_gene: TRBJ2-2; abundance: .; v_gene: TRBV24-1; CDR3aa: CATSTGGTGELFF
j_gene: TRBJ2-3; abundance: .; v_gene: TRBV11-2; CDR3aa: CASSSWTSGGYTDTQYF
j_gene: TRBJ2-2; abundance: .; v_gene: TRBV29-1; CDR3aa: CSVHGTGLTGELFF
j_gene: TRBJ2-1; abundance: many; v_gene: TRBV5-1; CDR3aa: CASSWGGRASYNEQFF